The 22 T cell receptor beta chains below all came from one sample that was sequenced in a study of resident and recirculating memory T cells in vitiligo. Clones were read by immunoSEQ multiplex PCR, and TCRdb kept only the in-frame ones, dropping some. The table shows 39,000 or so clones, with around 90% occurring only once. Sequenced material: blood. These TCRs come from a male donor with vitiligo.

The gene calls are TRBV13 and TRBJ2-1, with 13 bases lining up with TRBD2. The CDR3 is made up of 15 amino acids. CDR1 is PRHDT and CDR2 is FYEKMQ in the germline V gene (reference sequence). With V trimmed by 4 bases and J by 5 bases, 2 bases remained unmatched. The DNA for the CDR3 is TGTGCCAGCAGCTCTGGACTAGCGGGGGACAATGAGCAGTTCTTC. It yields the protein CASSSGLAGDNEQFF.

This chain joins TRBV9 and TRBJ1-6; 8 nucleotides match TRBD1. Germline V lookup: CDR1 SGDLS, CDR2 YYNGEE. With 0 bases clipped from V and 7 bases from J, the junction kept 0 bases outside the gene matches. The CDR3 sequence is 14 residues long. DNA of the CDR3: TGTGCCAGCAGCGTAGCAGGGGGCAATTCACCCCTCCACTTT. It codes for CASSVAGGNSPLHF.

This chain uses TRBV30 with TRBJ1-1; TRBD1 aligns across 7 bases. Germline assignment: CDR1 GTSNPN and CDR2 SVGIG (reference sequence). This CDR3 is built from 12 residues. The CDR3 sequence: CARQGMNTEAFF. The DNA of the CDR3 is TGTGCACGACAGGGTATGAACACTGAAGCTTTCTTT.

The chain uses TRBV6-1 and TRBJ2-1; 15 positions agree with TRBD2. The CDR3 runs 18 residues. Trimming cost V 0 bases and J 14 bases; bases outside gene matches: 14. Germline V CDR1 and CDR2: MNHNS, SASEGT. The CDR3 protein is CASSEALPGLAGGPSEFF. The CDR3 DNA reads TGTGCCAGCAGTGAAGCGCTTCCGGGACTAGCGGGGGGCCCCTCCGAGTTCTTC.

This clone showed up just a few times. The gene calls are TRBV10-3 and TRBJ1-2; tentative D call: TRBD1 (6 bases). This CDR3 contains 14 residues. The germline V gene has CDR1 ENHRY and CDR2 SYGVKD. The V end lost 3 bases, the J end lost 4 bases, and 12 bases lay between the germline ends. CDR3 nucleotide sequence: TGTGCCATCAGTGATTTCACAGGGTCCTATGGCTACACCTTC. Amino acid sequence: CAISDFTGSYGYTF.

The chain joins TRBV7-3 to TRBJ1-2; perhaps TRBD1 as D (6 bases). The CDR3 consists of 16 residues. Trimming removed 9 bases from V and 0 bases from J, with 20 bases in between. Looked up from germline, CDR1 is SGHTA and CDR2 is FQGTGA. The CDR3 loop is CARTRERGGANYGYTF. The CDR3 coding sequence is TGTGCCAGGACGAGGGAAAGGGGGGGAGCTAACTATGGCTACACCTTC.

The rearrangement links TRBV15 to TRBJ2-5; 8 bases map to TRBD2. Germline V CDR1 and CDR2: LNHNV, YYDKDF (reference sequence). The CDR3 extends over 13 amino acids. V lost 3 bases to trimming and J lost 4 bases; unmatched junction nucleotides: 1. The CDR3 DNA reads TGTGCCACCAGCAGTAGCGGGGCAGAGACCCAGTACTTC. This gives the protein CATSSSGAETQYF.

The V and J genes are TRBV5-4 and TRBJ2-7, with a tentative D call TRBD2 (6 bases). The CDR3 is made up of 16 amino acids. CDR1 is SGHNT, CDR2 YYREEE, per germline (reference sequence). V lost 0 bases and J 0 bases, leaving 13 bases between the germline ends. In nucleotides, the CDR3 is TGTGCCAGCAGCTTGGTTCCGGGGGAAAGCTCCTACGAGCAGTACTTC. It encodes CASSLVPGESSYEQYF.

The chain is built from TRBV5-1 and TRBJ1-4; 8 bases line up with TRBD1. Germline values: CDR1 SGHRS, CDR2 YFSETQ. This CDR3 contains 23 residues. V shed 10 bases, J shed 0 bases, and the junction held 32 bases outside the gene matches. The CDR3 loop is CALNQTPAPHTGGDLATNEKLFF. CDR3 DNA sequence: TGCGCCCTAAACCAAACCCCAGCCCCACACACAGGGGGTGACCTTGCAACTAATGAAAAACTGTTTTTT.

The chain combines TRBV27 with TRBJ1-1; unclear D gene. The germline V gene encodes CDR1 MNHEY and CDR2 SMNVEV (reference sequence). Trimming took off 4 bases at V and 7 bases at J, with 10 bases between the two ends. This CDR3 region has 12 residues. The CDR3 nucleotides are TGTGCCAGCAGTTCCCTGGGCGTTGAAGCTTTCTTT. This codes for CASSSLGVEAFF.

This sequence joins TRBV5-5 and TRBJ2-7; 7 nucleotides line up with TRBD1. Germline V CDR1 and CDR2: SGHKS, YYEKEE (reference sequence). This CDR3 is built from 15 residues. The junction had 7 bases not matched to a gene; V was cut back by 1 base and J by 3 bases. The CDR3 sequence: CASSLTGQGVYEQYF. The CDR3 bases are TGTGCCAGCAGCTTGACGGGCCAGGGGGTCTACGAGCAGTACTTC.

The genes are TRBV4-1 and TRBJ1-5; D is perhaps TRBD1 (5 bases). Trimming left V 0 bases short and J 5 bases short, with 11 bases between. The CDR3 contains 15 residues. Germline V gene lookup returns CDR1 MGHRA and CDR2 YSYEKL. The CDR3 DNA is TGCGCCAGCAGCCAAGACGGGCAGGGCCATCAGCCCCAGCATTTT. Amino acid sequence: CASSQDGQGHQPQHF.

The chain joins TRBV5-1 to TRBJ2-1, with 9 bases identical to TRBD2. Germline CDR1 reads SGHRS; CDR2 reads YFSETQ. Trimming removed 1 base from V and 4 bases from J; junction bases left unmatched: 6. This CDR3 has 16 amino acids. DNA for the CDR3: TGCGCCAGCAGCTTGCAGAGCGGGGGGTCATACAATGAGCAGTTCTTC. Translated: CASSLQSGGSYNEQFF.

The chain links TRBV6-1 to TRBJ2-7, with D possibly matching TRBD2 (7 bases). Trimming cost V 4 bases and J 3 bases, with 19 bases left between them. Germline values: CDR1 MNHNS, CDR2 SASEGT. The CDR3 totals 16 residues. CDR3 amino acids: CASSAGGAFGVYEQYF. The CDR3 DNA reads TGTGCCAGCAGTGCTGGGGGGGCCTTCGGAGTCTACGAGCAGTACTTC.

J is TRBJ1-5 and V is TRBV7-9, with 8 bases fitting TRBD1. Trimming cost V 5 bases and J 6 bases; bases outside gene matches: 6. This CDR3 is built from 14 residues. CDR1 and CDR2 from the germline V gene are SEHNR and FQNEAQ (reference sequence). CDR3 nucleotide sequence: TGTGCCAGCAGCGCAGGGGGCGCGGGTCAGCCCCAGCATTTT. It translates to CASSAGGAGQPQHF.

This rearrangement joins TRBV6-7 to TRBJ2-5, with 9 bases fitting TRBD2. TRBV6-7 is noted as an ORF with a role that remains uncertain. CDR3 length: 18 residues. V lost 8 bases to trimming and J lost 0 bases; unmatched junction nucleotides: 16. The CDR3 protein is CASSDYERGAGNQETQYF. The CDR3 coding sequence is TGTGCCAGCTCGGATTACGAGCGGGGGGCCGGAAACCAAGAGACCCAGTACTTC.

J is TRBJ1-1 and V is TRBV5-6; 9 nucleotides agree with TRBD1. V was clipped by 1 base and J by 2 bases; unmatched bases: 9. Germline loops: CDR1 SGHDT, CDR2 YYEEEE. This CDR3 is built from 17 residues. The chain's CDR3 is CASSLSAGDRVNTEAFF. CDR3 nucleotides: TGTGCCAGCAGCTTGAGTGCCGGGGACAGGGTAAACACTGAAGCTTTCTTT.

V usage is TRBV6-1 and J usage is TRBJ1-1; D might be TRBD1 (5 bases). The CDR3 length is 14 residues. Between the trimmed V and J ends, which lost 8 bases and 4 bases, there was a span of 17 bases. The germline V gene encodes CDR1 MNHNS and CDR2 SASEGT. In DNA form, the CDR3 reads TGTGCCAGCCCAGCCGGGGGGGTCGGCACTGAAGCTTTCTTT. Its translation is CASPAGGVGTEAFF.

This chain uses TRBV30 with TRBJ2-7; D not certain. Trimming shortened V by 1 base and J by 2 bases, and 6 bases separated the two germline ends. The CDR3 is made up of 12 amino acids. Germline-derived CDR1 and CDR2 are GTSNPN and SVGIG (reference sequence). The CDR3 DNA reads TGTGCCTGGAGTGCCCAGGCCTACGAGCAGTACTTC. Translated: CAWSAQAYEQYF.

V is TRBV29-1 and J is TRBJ2-7, with 12 bases lining up with TRBD2. This CDR3 region has 16 residues. V gave up 4 bases and J gave up 1 base; unmatched junction bases: 8. Germline CDR1 and CDR2: SQVTM and ANQGSEA. This chain's CDR3 is CSVAGTSGGFSYEQYF. As DNA, the CDR3 is TGCAGCGTTGCTGGCACTAGCGGGGGGTTTTCCTACGAGCAGTACTTC.

The DNA of the CDR3 is TGCGCCAGCAGCCAAGGCCCCGGACAGTCTCACTATGGCTACACCTTC. This translates into CASSQGPGQSHYGYTF. V is TRBV4-1 and J is TRBJ1-2; tentatively, D is TRBD1 (6 bases). The V gene's germline CDR1 is MGHRA and CDR2 YSYEKL. V was trimmed by 1 base and J by 3 bases, leaving 15 bases between them. The CDR3 has 16 amino acids.

The rearrangement links TRBV5-1 to TRBJ2-5, with unresolved D. Germline V gene lookup returns CDR1 SGHRS and CDR2 YFSETQ. The CDR3 spans 12 residues. V lost 5 bases, J lost 4 bases, and 9 bases lay in between. The CDR3 spells CASSSFRETQYF. DNA for the CDR3: TGCGCCAGCAGTTCGTTCCGAGAGACCCAGTACTTC. The full variable domain, its missing parts supplied by reference TRBV5-1 and TRBJ2-5, is KAGVTQTPRYLIKTRGQQVTLSCSPISGHRSVSWYQQTPGQGLQFLFEYFSETQRNKGNFPGRFSGRQFSNSRSEMNVSTLELGDSALYLCASSSFRETQYFGPGTRLLVL.